The 27 T cell receptor beta chains reported below all come from one sample, sequenced in a study of OX40 agonist ivuxolimab in advanced cancers. Produced via immunoSEQ multiplex PCR; TCRdb's table is partial and in-frame only. The sample shows tens of thousands of clones, about nine tenths of them seen only once. This specimen was CD4+ or CD8+ T cells sorted from blood, taken in a trial of the OX40 agonist ivuxolimab. These receptors all stem from an adult with an advanced solid tumor such as melanoma, head and neck, liver or kidney cancer.

The V gene is TRBV10-1, the J gene TRBJ2-7, with 9 bases identical to TRBD2. J gave up 7 bases and V 4 bases, and 17 bases lay outside the gene matches. In germline, CDR1 is WNHNN, CDR2 SYGVQD (reference sequence). The CDR3 runs to 17 residues. CDR3 in amino acids: CASSGDGVSGRFGEQYF. The CDR3 DNA sequence: TGCGCCAGCAGTGGAGATGGGGTTAGCGGGAGATTCGGAGAGCAGTACTTC.

The chain uses TRBV11-2 and TRBJ2-5, with D tentatively TRBD2 (5 bases). V lost 1 base and J 1 base, leaving 10 bases between the germline ends. Germline V gene lookup returns CDR1 SGHAT and CDR2 FQNNGV. This CDR3 has 15 residues. The CDR3: CASSLGVAGQETQYF. CDR3 sequence (DNA): TGTGCCAGCAGCTTAGGGGTGGCGGGCCAAGAGACCCAGTACTTC.

The chain joins TRBV7-2 to TRBJ2-4, with TRBD2 matching 8 bases. The ends lost 5 bases at V and 2 bases at J; junction bases unmatched: 14. Germline V gene sequence: CDR1 SGHTA, CDR2 FQGNSA. There are 18 residues in the CDR3. CDR3 protein: CASSRSSGSKTTKNIQYF. The CDR3 nucleotides are TGTGCCAGCAGCCGATCTAGCGGGTCAAAAACGACCAAAAACATTCAGTACTTC. Full variable domain (rest looked up from reference TRBV7-2 and TRBJ2-4): GAGVSQSPSNKVTEKGKDVELRCDPISGHTALYWYRQSLGQGLEFLIYFQGNSAPDKSGLPSDRFSAERTGGSVSTLTIQRTQQEDSAVYLCASSRSSGSKTTKNIQYFGAGTRLSVL.

The chain recombines TRBV19 with TRBJ2-7, with 8 bases that match TRBD2. Looked up from germline, CDR1 is LNHDA and CDR2 is SQIVND (reference sequence). Trimming took 3 bases from V and 4 from J; bases not matched to a gene: 5. This CDR3 spans 14 amino acids. The CDR3 DNA reads as TGTGCCAGTAGTATCCTAGCGGGTCCTTACGAGCAGTACTTC. It translates to CASSILAGPYEQYF.

V usage is TRBV5-6 and J usage is TRBJ2-5; 7 nucleotides match TRBD1. This CDR3 has 15 amino acids. Germline-derived CDR1 and CDR2 are SGHDT and YYEEEE. The junction had 5 bases not matched to a gene; V was cut back by 2 bases and J by 1 base. The CDR3 loop reads CASSLTGTAQETQYF. DNA of the CDR3: TGTGCCAGCAGCTTAACCGGGACAGCCCAAGAGACCCAGTACTTC. Using reference TRBV5-6 and TRBJ2-5 for the parts outside the CDR3, the full variable domain is DAGVTQSPTHLIKTRGQQVTLRCSPKSGHDTVSWYQQALGQGPQFIFQYYEEEERQRGNFPDRFSGHQFPNYSSELNVNALLLGDSALYLCASSLTGTAQETQYFGPGTRLLVL.

CDR3 nucleotides: TGTGCCAGCAGCTTACTAGGGGCTGAAGAGCAGTACTTC. Translating it yields CASSLLGAEEQYF. The rearrangement joins TRBV11-2 to TRBJ2-7, with D possibly being TRBD1 (5 bases). Germline V lookup: CDR1 SGHAT, CDR2 FQNNGV. This CDR3 comprises 13 residues. The V end was cut by 2 bases, the J end by 7 bases, with 12 bases between.

In its sample, this clone was seen a few times. The chain combines TRBV4-3 with TRBJ2-7; 7 nucleotides agree with TRBD2. The length of the CDR3 is 13 residues. The germline CDR1 and CDR2 sequences are LGHNA and YSLEER. With V trimmed by 0 bases and J by 5 bases, 1 base remained unmatched. CDR3 DNA: TGCGCCAGCAGCCAAGAAGCGGGGAACGAGCAGTACTTC. It encodes CASSQEAGNEQYF.

This clone has a handful of counts. The chain combines TRBV7-6 with TRBJ2-7, with no clear D. The CDR3 sequence is 13 residues long. V was pared by 0 bases and J by 4 bases, with 7 bases between. The germline V gene has CDR1 SGHVS and CDR2 FNYEAQ. CDR3 loop: CASSLALGYEQYF. The CDR3 coding sequence is TGTGCCAGCAGCTTAGCGCTGGGTTACGAGCAGTACTTC. Looking up the rest from reference TRBV7-6 and TRBJ2-7 gives the full variable domain: GAGVSQSPRYKVTKRGQDVALRCDPISGHVSLYWYRQALGQGPEFLTYFNYEAQQDKSGLPNDRFSAERPEGSISTLTIQRTEQRDSAMYRCASSLALGYEQYFGPGTRLTVT.

The CDR3 region has the DNA TGTGCCAGCAGCGCGACAGGGAGGATGGGGACCCAGTACTTC. Translating gives CASSATGRMGTQYF. The chain is built from TRBV5-6 and TRBJ2-5; D might be TRBD1 (7 bases). Germline V lookup: CDR1 SGHDT, CDR2 YYEEEE. The V gene lost 4 bases and the J gene lost 7 bases, with 17 bases spanning the gap. This CDR3 has 14 amino acids. Complete variable domain (other parts from reference TRBV5-6 and TRBJ2-5): DAGVTQSPTHLIKTRGQQVTLRCSPKSGHDTVSWYQQALGQGPQFIFQYYEEEERQRGNFPDRFSGHQFPNYSSELNVNALLLGDSALYLCASSATGRMGTQYFGPGTRLLVL.

V gene TRBV11-3 combines with J gene TRBJ2-3, with D uncertain. The CDR3 is made up of 12 amino acids. V lost 5 bases to trimming and J lost 2 bases, with 5 bases between them. The germline gives CDR1 SGHNT, CDR2 YENEEA. In DNA, the CDR3 is TGTGCCAGCAGCCTGACCACAGATACGCAGTATTTT. Translation: CASSLTTDTQYF.

The rearrangement links TRBV28 to TRBJ1-5; D not certain. Germline-derived CDR1 and CDR2 are MDHEN and SYDVKM. This CDR3 is 16 amino acids long. Trimming stripped 6 bases from V and 3 bases from J, with 18 bases between. CDR3 nucleotides: TGTGCCAGCAGCCCAAGCGGCGCGGTCCCCAATCAGCCCCAGCATTTT. It is translated as CASSPSGAVPNQPQHF. Based on the CDR3 plus reference TRBV28 and TRBJ1-5, the full variable domain is DVKVTQSSRYLVKRTGEKVFLECVQDMDHENMFWYRQDPGLGLRLIYFSYDVKMKEKGDIPEGYSVSREKKERFSLILESASTNQTSMYLCASSPSGAVPNQPQHFGDGTRLSIL.

The chain joins TRBV9 to TRBJ2-3, with 11 bases that match TRBD2. This CDR3 spans 18 amino acids. V was pared by 0 bases and J by 0 bases, with 6 bases of the junction left unmatched. Germline V gene lookup returns CDR1 SGDLS and CDR2 YYNGEE. CDR3 sequence: CASSVGLAGGTSTDTQYF. The CDR3 nucleotides read TGTGCCAGCAGCGTAGGCCTAGCGGGGGGTACTAGCACAGATACGCAGTATTTT.

The chain couples TRBV5-1 to TRBJ1-1; D ambiguous. V was clipped by 5 bases and J by 1 base, with 12 bases between them. The CDR3 consists of 14 residues. Germline CDR1 reads SGHRS; CDR2 reads YFSETQ. CDR3 nucleotide sequence: TGCGCCAGCAGACCTTTTGAGGCGAACACTGAAGCTTTCTTT. Its translation is CASRPFEANTEAFF.

J is TRBJ1-1 and V is TRBV19, with D unclear. Germline CDR1 is LNHDA and CDR2 is SQIVND (reference sequence). This CDR3 spans 14 amino acids. With 5 bases removed from V and 4 bases from J, the gap between germline ends came to 14 bases. CDR3 DNA: TGTGCCAGTAGTCCCTTACGGGGTGGCACTGAAGCTTTCTTT. Translation gives CASSPLRGGTEAFF.

This clone has a handful of counts. The chain couples TRBV7-2 to TRBJ2-3, with D maybe TRBD2 (7 bases). V lost 0 bases to trimming and J lost 2 bases, with 18 bases between them. The CDR3 has 18 residues. Per germline, CDR1 SGHTA and CDR2 FQGNSA. The CDR3, as DNA: TGTGCCAGCAGCTTAGCGTCGGGTGGCGGGGGCCTCACAGATACGCAGTATTTT. This translates into CASSLASGGGGLTDTQYF.

The chain combines TRBV7-2 with TRBJ2-7, with TRBD2 matching over 10 bases. CDR3 length: 15 residues. The trim removed 5 bases at V and 7 bases at J, leaving 11 bases unmatched. Germline CDR1 is SGHTA and CDR2 is FQGNSA. The CDR3 reads CASSALSGGSQEQYF. The CDR3 bases are TGTGCCAGCAGCGCCCTTAGCGGGGGGTCTCAGGAGCAGTACTTC.

V and J are TRBV19 and TRBJ2-7; unclear D gene. The CDR3 is 12 amino acids. Germline values: CDR1 LNHDA, CDR2 SQIVND (reference sequence). V lost 2 bases to trimming and J lost 3 bases, with 5 bases between them. The CDR3 nucleotides are TGTGCCAGTAGTATAAACGGCTACGAGCAGTACTTC. It codes for CASSINGYEQYF.

This chain uses TRBV10-3 with TRBJ2-2; tentatively, D is TRBD1 or TRBD2 (5 bases each). CDR3 size: 12 residues. The germline gives CDR1 ENHRY, CDR2 SYGVKD. V was shortened by 4 bases and J by 6 bases, with 6 bases between the two germline ends. The CDR3 is CAISGGAGELFF. Written as DNA, the CDR3 is TGTGCCATCAGTGGAGGGGCCGGGGAGCTGTTTTTT.

The chain recombines TRBV19 with TRBJ2-7; a possible D gene is TRBD2 (6 bases). V was clipped by 5 bases and J by 6 bases, with 17 bases between them. This CDR3 contains 14 residues. Germline V CDR1 and CDR2: LNHDA, SQIVND (reference sequence). The CDR3, as DNA: TGTGCCAGTAGTCTTCCGGGTTTAGCGGCCGAGCAGTACTTC. It codes for CASSLPGLAAEQYF.

The chain carries TRBV5-6 and TRBJ2-2; the D gene could be TRBD1 or TRBD2 (5 bases each). Per germline, CDR1 SGHDT and CDR2 YYEEEE. V was clipped by 6 bases and J by 6 bases, with 9 bases between them. The CDR3 length is 12 residues. CDR3 coding DNA: TGTGCCAGCAACAGAGGGGCCGGGGAGCTGTTTTTT. Translating it yields CASNRGAGELFF.

The sample holds one count of this clone. The V call is TRBV6-5, the J call TRBJ2-7; tentatively, D is TRBD2 (6 bases). V lost 5 bases and J lost 3, with 14 bases in between. This CDR3 has 14 amino acids. Germline V gene lookup returns CDR1 MNHEY and CDR2 SVGAGI. CDR3 in DNA: TGTGCCAGCAGTCCCGTGGCGGGACGCTACGAGCAGTACTTC. It is translated as CASSPVAGRYEQYF.

The chain couples TRBV28 to TRBJ2-5; D perhaps matches TRBD1 (5 bases). Germline V gene lookup returns CDR1 MDHEN and CDR2 SYDVKM. Trimming removed 3 bases from V and 5 bases from J, with 13 bases in between. There are 14 residues in the CDR3. CDR3 in DNA: TGTGCCAGCAGTTTGCAGGGCCTCAGGGAGACCCAGTACTTC. It specifies CASSLQGLRETQYF. Using reference TRBV28 and TRBJ2-5 for the parts outside the CDR3, the full variable domain is DVKVTQSSRYLVKRTGEKVFLECVQDMDHENMFWYRQDPGLGLRLIYFSYDVKMKEKGDIPEGYSVSREKKERFSLILESASTNQTSMYLCASSLQGLRETQYFGPGTRLLVL.

CDR3 region: CAWSVSGVTDTQYF. In DNA form, the CDR3 reads TGTGCCTGGAGTGTTTCAGGGGTCACAGATACGCAGTATTTT. The V call is TRBV30, the J call TRBJ2-3; tentatively, D is TRBD1 (6 bases). The CDR3 length is 14 residues. The germline V gene encodes CDR1 GTSNPN and CDR2 SVGIG (reference sequence). Trimming left V 0 bases short and J 2 bases short, with 9 bases between.

The chain couples TRBV6-1 to TRBJ1-2; D uncertain. This CDR3 is built from 15 residues. Germline CDR1 is MNHNS and CDR2 is SASEGT. The V and J ends lost 4 bases and 2 bases respectively, with 14 bases between them. CDR3 nucleotides: TGTGCCAGCAGTGTTTTGTCGGCGGGGAACTATGGCTACACCTTC. This translates into CASSVLSAGNYGYTF.

The chain's CDR3 is CASSMKGQATDTQYF. CDR3 nucleotides: TGTGCCAGTAGTATGAAGGGGCAGGCCACAGATACGCAGTATTTT. The chain recombines TRBV19 with TRBJ2-3; D might be TRBD1 (5 bases). V lost 3 bases and J 2 bases, leaving 12 bases between the germline ends. CDR3 length: 15 residues. From germline, CDR1 is LNHDA and CDR2 SQIVND (reference sequence).

The chain couples TRBV18 to TRBJ2-3, with unresolved D. V was pared by 1 base and J by 3 bases, with 8 bases between. Germline-derived CDR1 and CDR2 are KGHSH and LQKENI. This CDR3 contains 14 residues. In DNA, the CDR3 is TGTGCCAGCTCACCACTGGGTGGGACAGATACGCAGTATTTT. Amino acid sequence: CASSPLGGTDTQYF.

This chain uses TRBV6-6 with TRBJ1-2; D gene unclear. The V end was cut by 2 bases, the J end by 1 base, with 8 bases between. The CDR3 is 14 residues long. Germline V lookup: CDR1 MNHNY, CDR2 SVGAGI (reference sequence). CDR3 DNA: TGTGCCAGCAGTTACGACCTTCTTAACTATGGCTACACCTTC. Residues: CASSYDLLNYGYTF.